These 26 T cell receptor beta chains originate from one sample sequenced in a study of cytomegalovirus exposure and HLA in healthy donors. Both 60 Vbeta primers and 13 Jbeta primers went into the PCR. The assay was immunoSEQ multiplex PCR, and TCRdb's table has in-frame clones only and misses some. The table lists roughly 160,000 clones, about four fifths of them singletons. The sequencing input was PBMCs. The receptor set was obtained from a male donor in good health and CMV-seropositive.

V is TRBV6-4 and J is TRBJ1-1, with 8 bases matching TRBD1. The V gene end was trimmed by 8 bases and the J gene end by 4 bases; junction bases not matched to a gene: 6. The germline V gene encodes CDR1 MRHNA and CDR2 SNTAGT. The CDR3 is 13 residues long. The DNA of the CDR3 is TGTGCCAGCTCCCAGGGGGCTCTCACTGAAGCTTTCTTT. The encoded protein is CASSQGALTEAFF.

The gene calls are TRBV7-8 and TRBJ1-5; D is unclear. The CDR3 loop spans 13 amino acids. Germline V gene lookup returns CDR1 SGHVS and CDR2 FQNEAQ. Trimming shortened V by 5 bases and J by 2 bases, and 7 bases separated the two germline ends. The chain's CDR3 is CASSPGGNQPQHF. CDR3 DNA sequence: TGTGCCAGCAGCCCCGGGGGCAATCAGCCCCAGCATTTT.

This chain uses TRBV30 with TRBJ2-7, with 9 bases identical to TRBD1. CDR3 length equals 17 residues. Per germline, CDR1 GTSNPN and CDR2 SVGIG (reference sequence). V shed 7 bases and J 0 bases; nucleotides not matched to a gene: 16. DNA of the CDR3: TGTGCCTACAACCCCGGGACAGGGATAGGGGGCTCCTACGAGCAGTACTTC. It is translated as CAYNPGTGIGGSYEQYF. Supplemented by reference TRBV30 and TRBJ2-7, the full variable domain reads SQTIHQWPATLVQPVGSPLSLECTVEGTSNPNLYWYRQAAGRGLQLLFYSVGIGQISSEVPQNLSASRPQDRQFILSSKKLLLSDSGFYLCAYNPGTGIGGSYEQYFGPGTRLTVT.

With regard to this clone: One junction end does not reproduce the germline sequence, and a read error may be involved. The chain joins TRBV7-9 to TRBJ1-6; 11 nucleotides line up with TRBD1. CDR1 is SEHNR, CDR2 FQNEAQ, per germline (reference sequence). This CDR3 has 17 amino acids. The CDR3 sequence: CSSSFGTGGSNNSPLHF. For the CDR3, the DNA is TGTTCCAGCAGCTTTGGGACAGGGGGTTCCAATAATTCACCCCTCCACTTT.

This clone was detected only once. V gene TRBV18 combines with J gene TRBJ2-5, with D perhaps matching TRBD1 (6 bases). The V end was cut by 5 bases, the J end by 2 bases, with 12 bases between. Germline CDR1 and CDR2: KGHSH and LQKENI. The CDR3 totals 14 residues. The CDR3 loop reads CASSKNGQQETQYF. The CDR3 DNA reads as TGTGCCAGCTCAAAGAATGGACAGCAAGAGACCCAGTACTTC.

The chain combines TRBV7-9 with TRBJ1-4, with TRBD1 identical over 7 bases. Germline assignment: CDR1 SEHNR and CDR2 FQNEAQ (reference sequence). The CDR3 has 13 amino acids. The junction had 4 bases not matched to a gene; V was cut back by 4 bases and J by 8 bases. CDR3 residues: CASSSGTEEKLFF. CDR3 in DNA: TGTGCCAGCAGCTCCGGGACAGAAGAAAAACTGTTTTTT.

The rearrangement links TRBV11-2 to TRBJ2-7; D unclear. Germline CDR1 is SGHAT and CDR2 is FQNNGV. V lost 1 base, J lost 3 bases, and 10 bases lay in between. CDR3 length equals 14 residues. For the CDR3, the DNA is TGTGCCAGCAGCTTAGGTCCATCGGGCTACGAGCAGTACTTC. It encodes CASSLGPSGYEQYF. Looking up the rest from reference TRBV11-2 and TRBJ2-7 gives the full variable domain: EAGVAQSPRYKIIEKRQSVAFWCNPISGHATLYWYQQILGQGPKLLIQFQNNGVVDDSQLPKDRFSAERLKGVDSTLKIQPAKLEDSAVYLCASSLGPSGYEQYFGPGTRLTVT.

The CDR3 here is CASGLGRGNGYTF. Here the CDR3 DNA reads TGTGCTAGTGGTTTGGGGAGGGGTAATGGCTACACCTTC. The chain recombines TRBV12-5 with TRBJ1-2; D is possibly TRBD1 (5 bases). Trimming stripped 1 base from V and 6 bases from J, with 9 bases between. The CDR3 contains 13 residues. From germline, CDR1 is LGHNT and CDR2 FRNRAP.

This clone was recorded only once. The chain employs TRBV6-5 and TRBJ2-1; 14 positions agree with TRBD2. The germline CDR1 and CDR2 sequences are MNHEY and SVGAGI. With V trimmed by 6 bases and J by 9 bases, 7 bases remained unmatched. The CDR3 totals 15 residues. The CDR3, as DNA: TGTGCCAGCAGGGCGACTAGCGGGAGGGCGGGTGAGCAGTTCTTC. Translated, it gives CASRATSGRAGEQFF.

V is TRBV6-6 and J is TRBJ2-4; TRBD1 is a possible D gene (5 bases). Per germline, CDR1 MNHNY and CDR2 SVGAGI (reference sequence). This CDR3 has 15 residues. The ends were cut back, 6 bases at V and 1 base at J, with 13 bases in the middle. In DNA, the CDR3 is TGTGCCAGCAGCCTAGACAGCGAGGCCAAAAACATTCAGTACTTC. Translating gives CASSLDSEAKNIQYF.

The J gene is TRBJ1-5, the V gene TRBV30; tentatively, D is TRBD1 (6 bases). CDR3 length: 14 amino acids. The V and J ends lost 3 bases and 4 bases respectively, with 13 bases between them. The germline V gene encodes CDR1 GTSNPN and CDR2 SVGIG (reference sequence). DNA of the CDR3: TGTGCCTGGAGGGGGTCAGGGGCAAATCAGCCCCAGCATTTT. Its translation: CAWRGSGANQPQHF.

The rearrangement links TRBV27 to TRBJ2-1; D is undetermined. Germline CDR1 reads MNHEY; CDR2 reads SMNVEV (reference sequence). The length of the CDR3 is 12 residues. V lost 5 bases and J 7 bases, leaving 9 bases between the germline ends. The DNA for the CDR3 is TGTGCCAGCAGTCATAAGAGTAATGAGCAGTTCTTC. Protein sequence: CASSHKSNEQFF.

V and J are TRBV10-3 and TRBJ2-1; 9 bases are shared with TRBD2. Germline CDR1 ENHRY, CDR2 SYGVKD. The V gene end was trimmed by 10 bases and the J gene end by 4 bases; junction bases not matched to a gene: 11. CDR3 size: 15 residues. The CDR3 loop is CATGRAGGRYNEQFF. The CDR3, as DNA: TGTGCCACTGGGCGGGCGGGAGGGAGATACAATGAGCAGTTCTTC.

The chain recombines TRBV10-3 with TRBJ2-5; 13 nucleotides line up with TRBD2. Germline V gene lookup returns CDR1 ENHRY and CDR2 SYGVKD. The ends lost 1 base at V and 2 bases at J; junction bases unmatched: 10. The CDR3 contains 19 residues. The CDR3 spells CAISEFWTSGSQSQETQYF. CDR3 bases: TGTGCCATCAGTGAGTTTTGGACTAGCGGGAGTCAGTCACAAGAGACCCAGTACTTC.

The chain employs TRBV5-4 and TRBJ2-2; 8 bases match TRBD2. V was clipped by 0 bases and J by 5 bases; unmatched bases: 6. This CDR3 has 16 amino acids. Germline values: CDR1 SGHNT, CDR2 YYREEE (reference sequence). The CDR3 region is CASSLGSGAGTGELFF. The CDR3 region has the DNA TGTGCCAGCAGCTTGGGTAGCGGGGCGGGAACCGGGGAGCTGTTTTTT.

The rearrangement joins TRBV30 to TRBJ2-6, with a tentative D call TRBD1 (5 bases). Trimming took off 7 bases at V and 0 bases at J, with 22 bases between the two ends. Per germline, CDR1 GTSNPN and CDR2 SVGIG (reference sequence). The CDR3 is 18 amino acids. The chain's CDR3 is CALHTIAGILSGANVLTF. The CDR3 DNA is TGTGCCTTGCATACTATCGCAGGGATCCTCTCTGGGGCCAACGTCCTGACTTTC.

The rearrangement uses TRBV19 and TRBJ2-3, with TRBD2 identical over 13 bases. There are 18 residues in the CDR3. The J segment lost 6 bases and the V segment lost 3 bases, leaving 12 bases of the junction unmatched. Per germline, CDR1 LNHDA and CDR2 SQIVND (reference sequence). CDR3 loop: CASSIRGLAGAPTDTQYF. DNA for the CDR3: TGTGCCAGTAGTATTCGCGGACTAGCGGGGGCCCCGACGGATACGCAGTATTTT.

The chain has TRBV5-5 and TRBJ1-6, with 9 bases that match TRBD1. Trimming took 2 bases from V and 9 from J; bases not matched to a gene: 6. The CDR3 runs to 15 residues. The germline V gene has CDR1 SGHKS and CDR2 YYEKEE (reference sequence). CDR3 bases: TGTGCCAGCAGCTTTCCGGGACAGGGTCCTTCACCCCTCCACTTT. Translated, it gives CASSFPGQGPSPLHF.

The CDR3 sequence: CASSLGGLDTEAFF. CDR3 sequence (DNA): TGTGCCAGCAGCTTAGGAGGGTTGGACACTGAAGCTTTCTTT. V is TRBV7-9 and J is TRBJ1-1, with D uncertain. The germline CDR1 and CDR2 sequences are SEHNR and FQNEAQ (reference sequence). V shed 1 base and J shed 3 bases, with 9 bases lying between them. The CDR3 is made up of 14 amino acids.

This chain connects TRBV19 to TRBJ1-5; D is possibly TRBD1 (5 bases). Trimming took off 5 bases at V and 3 bases at J, with 14 bases between the two ends. Looked up from germline, CDR1 is LNHDA and CDR2 is SQIVND (reference sequence). The CDR3 totals 15 residues. The CDR3 loop is CASSPRPGSNQPQHF. The DNA of the CDR3 is TGTGCCAGTAGTCCACGTCCAGGGTCCAATCAGCCCCAGCATTTT.

The chain combines TRBV19 with TRBJ2-7, with TRBD1 matching 7 bases. V shed 3 bases, J shed 2 bases, and the junction held 7 bases outside the gene matches. The CDR3 is made up of 15 amino acids. Germline V gene lookup returns CDR1 LNHDA and CDR2 SQIVND (reference sequence). In DNA, the CDR3 is TGTGCCAGTAGTATCGGGACAGTAATTACCTACGAGCAGTACTTC. It yields the protein CASSIGTVITYEQYF.

The gene calls are TRBV19 and TRBJ2-7; 11 bases agree with TRBD2. The CDR3 consists of 14 residues. Germline V gene data show CDR1 as LNHDA and CDR2 as SQIVND (reference sequence). V lost 7 bases and J lost 6; bases outside the gene matches: 8. The CDR3 DNA sequence: TGTGCCAGTACCCCAGCCGGGACTAGCGGCGAGCAGTACTTC. It codes for CASTPAGTSGEQYF.

The chain links TRBV30 to TRBJ1-1, with 8 bases matching TRBD1. Germline V CDR1 and CDR2: GTSNPN, SVGIG (reference sequence). The CDR3 runs to 15 residues. V gave up 4 bases and J gave up 0 bases; unmatched junction bases: 7. The CDR3 nucleotides read TGTGCCTGGACAGGGGGCGGCGTCATGAACACTGAAGCTTTCTTT. Translated, it gives CAWTGGGVMNTEAFF.

This clone has just one count. This chain links TRBV5-8 with TRBJ1-5; D not resolved. The CDR3 loop spans 17 amino acids. The V end was cut by 1 base, the J end by 4 bases, with 18 bases between. Germline CDR1 is SGHTS and CDR2 is YDEGEE. CDR3 bases: TGTGCCAGCAGCTTGCCCACAAATGGGCGAAATAATCAGCCCCAGCATTTT. This codes for CASSLPTNGRNNQPQHF.

This clone was detected a few times. The sample carries other DNA sequences with the same CDR3. The rearrangement uses TRBV11-2 and TRBJ1-1; D remains ambiguous. Trimming shortened V by 1 base and J by 1 base, and 7 bases separated the two germline ends. Germline V gene sequence: CDR1 SGHAT, CDR2 FQNNGV. The CDR3 has 14 amino acids. This CDR3 is CASSLVSRNTEAFF. The DNA for the CDR3 is TGTGCCAGCAGCTTAGTGAGTAGGAACACTGAAGCTTTCTTT.

This chain connects TRBV27 to TRBJ2-7; the match to TRBD1 covers 10 bases. The germline V gene encodes CDR1 MNHEY and CDR2 SMNVEV (reference sequence). V shed 5 bases and J 4 bases; nucleotides not matched to a gene: 8. This CDR3 contains 15 residues. CDR3 protein: CASSARGTGVYEQYF. In DNA, the CDR3 is TGTGCCAGCAGTGCAAGGGGGACAGGGGTATACGAGCAGTACTTC.